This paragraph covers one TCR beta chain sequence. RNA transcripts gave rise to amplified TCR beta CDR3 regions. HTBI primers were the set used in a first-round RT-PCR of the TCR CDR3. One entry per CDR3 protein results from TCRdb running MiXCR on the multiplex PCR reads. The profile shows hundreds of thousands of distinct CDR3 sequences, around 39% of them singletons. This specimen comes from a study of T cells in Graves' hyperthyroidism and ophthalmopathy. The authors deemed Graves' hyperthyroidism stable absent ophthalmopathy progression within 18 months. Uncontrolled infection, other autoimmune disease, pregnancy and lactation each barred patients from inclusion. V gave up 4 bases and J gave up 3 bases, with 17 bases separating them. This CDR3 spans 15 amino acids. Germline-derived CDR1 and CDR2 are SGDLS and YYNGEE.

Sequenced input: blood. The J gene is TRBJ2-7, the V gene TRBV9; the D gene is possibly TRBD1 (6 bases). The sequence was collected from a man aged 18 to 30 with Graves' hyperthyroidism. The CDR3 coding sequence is TGTGCCAGCAGCCCTTGGCCAGGGGATCTCTACGAGCAGTACTTC. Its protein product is CASSPWPGDLYEQYF.